The 10 T cell receptor beta chains given below trace back to one sample, sequenced in a study of shared clonotypes between healthy human individuals. Sequenced by immunoSEQ multiplex PCR; TCRdb stores in-frame clones only, minus some. The sample carries fewer than 400,000 clones, over 65% recorded once. The sequenced sample was memory CD4+ T cells sorted from blood. Subset described: CD45RA-negative fraction. These receptor sequences come from a man aged 30 to 45 in good health.

This clone was counted many times. In DNA form, the CDR3 reads TGTGCTAGTGGTTTGACCGCAGGGGCCTCTTCCACAGATACGCAGTATTTT. It is translated as CASGLTAGASSTDTQYF. The J gene is TRBJ2-3, the V gene TRBV12-5, with a tentative D call TRBD1 (6 bases). This CDR3 is built from 17 residues. V lost 2 bases and J lost 2, with 17 bases in between. Germline lookup yields CDR1 LGHNT and CDR2 FRNRAP.

The chain carries TRBV7-2 and TRBJ2-7; D call uncertain. The CDR3 runs to 16 residues. The germline gives CDR1 SGHTA, CDR2 FQGNSA. Trimming left V 0 bases short and J 6 bases short, with 18 bases between. The CDR3 loop reads CASSLAHLMSRTEQYF. As DNA, the CDR3 is TGTGCCAGCAGCTTAGCCCACCTCATGAGTCGCACCGAGCAGTACTTC.

The genes are TRBV20-1 and TRBJ1-4; D gene unclear. The CDR3 contains 11 residues. V was pared by 3 bases and J by 10 bases, with 9 bases between. Germline V gives CDR1 DFQATT, CDR2 SNEGSKA (reference sequence). CDR3 sequence: CSASGEGKLFF. The CDR3 DNA follows: TGCAGTGCTAGTGGGGAGGGAAAACTGTTTTTT.

This clone was observed a few times. The gene calls are TRBV9 and TRBJ2-5; D may be TRBD1 or TRBD2 (6 bases each). This CDR3 contains 14 residues. Germline CDR1 is SGDLS and CDR2 is YYNGEE. Deletions cut 4 bases from V and 4 bases from J, with 14 bases between. CDR3 sequence: CASSREGGRETQYF. The CDR3 DNA follows: TGTGCCAGCAGCAGAGAAGGGGGGCGAGAGACCCAGTACTTC.

The J gene is TRBJ2-7, the V gene TRBV7-9, with D perhaps TRBD2 (5 bases). The CDR3 has 14 amino acids. V was pared by 5 bases and J by 2 bases, with 13 bases between. CDR1 is SEHNR, CDR2 FQNEAQ, per germline (reference sequence). CDR3 DNA sequence: TGTGCCAGCAGCCCTATAGAGGAGGCCTACGAGCAGTACTTC. Its translation: CASSPIEEAYEQYF.

Ten or more counts support this clone. The V call is TRBV20-1, the J call TRBJ1-5; D gene unclear. V lost 0 bases to trimming and J lost 11 bases, with 8 bases between them. The CDR3 totals 11 residues. Germline values: CDR1 DFQATT, CDR2 SNEGSKA (reference sequence). CDR3 coding DNA: TGCAGTGCTAGAGACCGGCGGGCCCAGCATTTT. Translated, it gives CSARDRRAQHF.

This chain uses TRBV28 with TRBJ1-4, with D maybe TRBD1 (5 bases). CDR1 and CDR2 from the germline V gene are MDHEN and SYDVKM. This CDR3 has 14 amino acids. V was pared by 5 bases and J by 8 bases, with 15 bases between. In DNA form, the CDR3 reads TGTGCCAGCAGTCAACAGGTGATGTACGAAAAACTGTTTTTT. It yields the protein CASSQQVMYEKLFF. Full variable domain (rest looked up from reference TRBV28 and TRBJ1-4): DVKVTQSSRYLVKRTGEKVFLECVQDMDHENMFWYRQDPGLGLRLIYFSYDVKMKEKGDIPEGYSVSREKKERFSLILESASTNQTSMYLCASSQQVMYEKLFFGSGTQLSVL.

In nucleotides, the CDR3 is TGTGCCAGCAGCGTAGAGCCGATGAACACTGAAGCTTTCTTT. This codes for CASSVEPMNTEAFF. The chain links TRBV5-5 to TRBJ1-1, with D unresolved. Trimming left V 4 bases short and J 0 bases short, with 10 bases between. Germline V CDR1 and CDR2: SGHKS, YYEKEE (reference sequence). The CDR3 is 14 residues long.

This clone was recorded only once. The rearrangement joins TRBV29-1 to TRBJ2-1; 9 bases line up with TRBD2. The V gene's germline CDR1 is SQVTM and CDR2 ANQGSEA. With 3 bases clipped from V and 16 bases from J, the junction kept 16 bases outside the gene matches. The CDR3 length is 14 residues. The CDR3 loop is CSVDYEAGGLNFFF. In nucleotides, the CDR3 is TGCAGCGTTGATTATGAGGCGGGAGGGCTTAATTTCTTCTTC.

This clone was seen only a few times. The chain couples TRBV25-1 to TRBJ2-1, with TRBD2 matching over 11 bases. Germline CDR1 reads MGHDK; CDR2 reads SYGVNS. The CDR3 runs to 17 residues. Trimming took 5 bases from V and 0 from J; bases not matched to a gene: 6. In nucleotides, the CDR3 is TGTGCCAGCAGTCCGCCAACTAGCGGGAGCTCCTACAATGAGCAGTTCTTC. The encoded protein is CASSPPTSGSSYNEQFF.